This T cell receptor (beta chain) was identified in a study of blood T cell repertoires in COVID-19. Study context: Specimens from acute and convalescent COVID-19 originated in the United States, Italy and Spain. Sources were T cells, B-cell-depleted T cells, or PBMCs; the material itself was cDNA or gDNA.

Germline values: CDR1 SGHNT, CDR2 YYREEE (reference sequence). The CDR3 covers 15 residues. The ends were cut back, 0 bases at V and 11 bases at J, with 15 bases in the middle. Authors' methods: Cell counts per sample came from amplifying reference gene primers. Measured with immunoSEQ multiplex PCR; TCRdb has only the in-frame clones, and not every one. The V and J calls and clone size come from that table; D and trimming were worked out from the DNA. The data show some 260,000 clones, with over 75% seen just once and 2% to 2.5% held by the top ten. The gene calls are TRBV5-4 and TRBJ1-6; D is unclear. The TCR comes from a woman aged 40 to 50 who had recovered from COVID-19. The sample taken for sequencing was peripheral blood. The CDR3 region is CASSLGLAGPTPLHF. For the CDR3, the DNA is TGTGCCAGCAGCTTGGGGTTGGCAGGTCCCACACCCCTCCACTTT.